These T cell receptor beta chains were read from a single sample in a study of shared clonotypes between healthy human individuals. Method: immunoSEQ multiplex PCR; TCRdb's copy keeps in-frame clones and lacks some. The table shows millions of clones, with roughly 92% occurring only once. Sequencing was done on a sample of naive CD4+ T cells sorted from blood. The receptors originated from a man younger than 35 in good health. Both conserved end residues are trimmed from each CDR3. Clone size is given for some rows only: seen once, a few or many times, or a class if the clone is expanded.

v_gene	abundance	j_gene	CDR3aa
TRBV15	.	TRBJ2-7	ATSRKREGLYEQY
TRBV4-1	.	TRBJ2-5	ASSLQPGLAGGGETQY
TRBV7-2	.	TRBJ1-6	ASSLNRQGANNSPLH
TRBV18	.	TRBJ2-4	ASSPTSSNIQY
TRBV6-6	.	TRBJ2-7	ASSSQGVHEQY
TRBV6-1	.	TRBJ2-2	ASSVRRTGGYTGELF
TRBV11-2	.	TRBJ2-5	ASSRLVKETQY
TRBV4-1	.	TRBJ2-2	ASSHNGIPDGGELF
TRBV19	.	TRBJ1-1	ASSIRRGLTEAF
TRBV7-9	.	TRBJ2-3	ASSLGVPGGTDTQY
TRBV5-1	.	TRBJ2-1	ASTGTARNEQF
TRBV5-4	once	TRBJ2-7	ASSLGGTSGRHEQY
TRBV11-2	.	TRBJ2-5	ASSLGPQETQY
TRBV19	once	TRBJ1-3	ASSIGGVRGDTIY
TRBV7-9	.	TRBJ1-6	ASSLDGVGSPLH
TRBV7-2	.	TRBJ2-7	ASSLGQGLGYEQY
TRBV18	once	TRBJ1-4	ASSFPGSKLF
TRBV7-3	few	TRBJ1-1	ASSLKHSEAAF
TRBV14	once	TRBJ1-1	ASSPTAYTEAF
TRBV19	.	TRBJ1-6	ASSIGSLTDSPLH
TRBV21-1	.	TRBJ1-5	ASSRIKGHQPQH
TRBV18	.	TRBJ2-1	ASSPPTGGPYYNEQF
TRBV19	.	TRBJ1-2	ATGQGSGYT
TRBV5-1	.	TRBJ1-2	ASSLGDNYGYT
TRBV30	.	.	AWGTGQGTTYEQY
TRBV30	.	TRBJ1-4	AWSVAEKLF
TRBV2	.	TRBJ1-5	ASSETASQPQH
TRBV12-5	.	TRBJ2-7	ASWGARAYEQY
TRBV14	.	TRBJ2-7	ASSQPGHRGHQY
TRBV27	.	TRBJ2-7	ASSPGVPYEQY
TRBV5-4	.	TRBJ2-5	ASSLTGEETQY
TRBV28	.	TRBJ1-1	ASSLGAGGRVNTEAF
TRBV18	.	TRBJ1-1	ASSPQSSDTEAF
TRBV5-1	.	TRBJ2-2	ASRSTGGAGELF
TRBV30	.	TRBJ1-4	AWRTTGFNEKLF
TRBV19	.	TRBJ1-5	ASSKDSLNQPQH
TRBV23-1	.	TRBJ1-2	ASRKLKGGYNGYT
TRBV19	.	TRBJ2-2	ASSMSGGTGELF
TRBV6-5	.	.	ATLQGYEQY
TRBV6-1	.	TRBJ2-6	ASSPGEAGANVLT
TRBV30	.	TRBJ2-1	AWSVLHNEQF
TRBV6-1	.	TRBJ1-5	ASSETGSNQPQH
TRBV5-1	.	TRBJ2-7	ASSLGDSPYEQY
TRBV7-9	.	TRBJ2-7	ASSLQQGPNNEQY
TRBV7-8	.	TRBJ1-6	ASSMGQYNSPLH